Listed below are T cell receptor beta chains from one sample, sequenced in a study of blood T cell repertoires in COVID-19. TCRdb's copy holds only in-frame clones and misses some; the assay was immunoSEQ multiplex PCR. This repertoire shows roughly 140,000 clones, approximately 83% found once; its top ten account for around 8%. Sequences were obtained from peripheral blood. These receptors came from an older woman with COVID-19, enrolled during active disease. CDR3s include the opening cysteine and the closing phenylalanine or tryptophan. Each record gives: J gene, V gene, D gene, clone size, CDR3 DNA, CDR3 protein. The D gene is left open where the match is weak. For some rows the clone size is stated as once, few or many, or as a class when expanded; others skip it.

J gene: TRBJ2-7; V gene: TRBV25-1; D gene: TRBD1; clone size: .; CDR3 DNA: TGTGCCAGCAGCCCCGAGACAGGGTCGGTCTACGAGCAGTACTTC; CDR3 protein: CASSPETGSVYEQYF
J gene: TRBJ1-4; V gene: TRBV27; D gene: .; clone size: .; CDR3 DNA: TGTGCCAGCAGTTTACTGGGCAGGGATAATGAAAAACTGTTTTTT; CDR3 protein: CASSLLGRDNEKLFF
J gene: TRBJ2-2; V gene: TRBV7-8; D gene: TRBD2; clone size: .; CDR3 DNA: TGTGCCAGCAGCTTAGAGCCGGGGGGGCCGATAGTCGGGGAGCTGTTTTTT; CDR3 protein: CASSLEPGGPIVGELFF
J gene: TRBJ2-1; V gene: TRBV5-1; D gene: .; clone size: .; CDR3 DNA: TGCGCCAGCAGCTTGCCGAGTCTCCGTACCTACAATGAGCAGTTCTTC; CDR3 protein: CASSLPSLRTYNEQFF
J gene: TRBJ1-1; V gene: TRBV29-1; D gene: TRBD1; clone size: .; CDR3 DNA: TGCAGCGTGGGGGACAGCTCACGAGGAGCTTTCTTT; CDR3 protein: CSVGDSSRGAFF
J gene: TRBJ2-3; V gene: TRBV24-1; D gene: TRBD2; clone size: few; CDR3 DNA: TGTGCCACCAGTGAAGGGACTAGCCCAGATACGCAGTATTTT; CDR3 protein: CATSEGTSPDTQYF
J gene: TRBJ2-3; V gene: TRBV29-1; D gene: TRBD2; clone size: .; CDR3 DNA: TGCTGGGGGGGATTTAGGGGCCGGGATACGCAGTATTTT; CDR3 protein: CWGGFRGRDTQYF
J gene: TRBJ2-3; V gene: TRBV6-4; D gene: TRBD1; clone size: once; CDR3 DNA: TGTGCCAGCAGTGAGGGACAGGGGGCAGATACGCAGTATTTT; CDR3 protein: CASSEGQGADTQYF
J gene: TRBJ1-1; V gene: TRBV12-3/TRBV12-4; D gene: .; clone size: .; CDR3 DNA: TGTGCCAGCAGACCTGGGGCCACTGAAGCTTTCTTT; CDR3 protein: CASRPGATEAFF
J gene: TRBJ2-1; V gene: TRBV4-1; D gene: TRBD1; clone size: .; CDR3 DNA: TGCGCCAGCAGCCACACAGGGGCTCAGGGTGAGCAGTTCTTC; CDR3 protein: CASSHTGAQGEQFF
J gene: TRBJ2-2; V gene: TRBV3-1/TRBV3-2; D gene: TRBD2; clone size: .; CDR3 DNA: TGTGCCAGCAGCTCCGCGGGGGGCTTCGGGGAGCTGTTTTTT; CDR3 protein: CASSSAGGFGELFF
J gene: TRBJ1-4; V gene: TRBV3-1/TRBV3-2; D gene: TRBD1; clone size: .; CDR3 DNA: TGTGCCAGCAGCCAAGTTAGGGGGCGGTACGGTGATGAAAAACTGTTTTTT; CDR3 protein: CASSQVRGRYGDEKLFF
J gene: TRBJ1-5; V gene: TRBV2; D gene: .; clone size: .; CDR3 DNA: TGTGCCAGCACCACCGACAGGTATAGCAATCAGCCCCAGCATTTT; CDR3 protein: CASTTDRYSNQPQHF
J gene: TRBJ2-7; V gene: TRBV9; D gene: TRBD1; clone size: .; CDR3 DNA: TGTGCCAGCAGCCAGGACAGGGGCTATGAGCAGTACTTC; CDR3 protein: CASSQDRGYEQYF
J gene: TRBJ2-7; V gene: TRBV4-3; D gene: TRBD1; clone size: .; CDR3 DNA: TGCGCCAGCAGTGAGGGGACAGATGCCTACGAGCAGTACTTC; CDR3 protein: CASSEGTDAYEQYF
J gene: TRBJ2-3; V gene: TRBV6-4; D gene: TRBD2; clone size: .; CDR3 DNA: TGTGCCAGCAGCCTACAAGCGGGGGGTATCACAGATACGCAGTATTTT; CDR3 protein: CASSLQAGGITDTQYF
J gene: TRBJ1-2; V gene: TRBV3-1/TRBV3-2; D gene: TRBD1; clone size: .; CDR3 DNA: TGTGCCAGCAGCCAAACGACAGGGGGCGGCTACACCTTC; CDR3 protein: CASSQTTGGGYTF
J gene: TRBJ2-2; V gene: TRBV5-4; D gene: TRBD1; clone size: .; CDR3 DNA: TGTGCCAGCAGACGCGACAGGGTGAACACCGGGGAGCTGTTTTTT; CDR3 protein: CASRRDRVNTGELFF
J gene: TRBJ2-5; V gene: TRBV3-1/TRBV3-2; D gene: TRBD1; clone size: .; CDR3 DNA: TGTGCCAGCAGCCAAGAATTTGGCGACAGGGGTTTGAAAGAGACCCAGTACTTC; CDR3 protein: CASSQEFGDRGLKETQYF
J gene: TRBJ2-7; V gene: TRBV5-1; D gene: .; clone size: .; CDR3 DNA: TGCGCCAGCAGCCTCTGGTCCGGAGCGGAGTCCTACGAGCAGTACTTC; CDR3 protein: CASSLWSGAESYEQYF
J gene: TRBJ1-5; V gene: TRBV19; D gene: TRBD1; clone size: .; CDR3 DNA: TGTGCCAGTAGTATAGCCCCGGGACAGGGAGGAAATCAGCCCCAGCATTTT; CDR3 protein: CASSIAPGQGGNQPQHF
J gene: TRBJ2-7; V gene: TRBV5-6; D gene: TRBD1; clone size: few; CDR3 DNA: TGTGCCAGCAGCCGTCCCGGGACAGGGTTAAGGGCCGGCGAGCAGTACTTC; CDR3 protein: CASSRPGTGLRAGEQYF
J gene: TRBJ2-7; V gene: TRBV7-9; D gene: .; clone size: .; CDR3 DNA: TGTGCCAGCAGCTTAGCGCCGGGGGGCGTTCACGAGCAGTACTTC; CDR3 protein: CASSLAPGGVHEQYF